The clone carrying this T cell receptor (beta chain) was seen ten or more times. This entry belongs to a study of T cells in Graves' hyperthyroidism and ophthalmopathy. V was pared by 1 base and J by 4 bases, with 1 base between. CDR1 and CDR2 (germline): LGHDT, YNNKEL (reference sequence). The CDR3 loop spans 11 amino acids. The TCR beta CDR3 regions underwent amplification using RNA transcripts as the source. First-round RT-PCR with HTBI primers amplified the TCR CDR3 region. TCRdb fed the multiplex PCR reads into MiXCR, producing one record per CDR3 protein. The data show 500,000 to 650,000 distinct CDR3 sequences, about 15% seen once.

The sequencing input was blood. The chain couples TRBV3-1 to TRBJ2-5; D not certain. The receptor's source is a woman between 40 and 55 years old with Graves' hyperthyroidism. CDR3 sequence: CASSQVETQYF. DNA for the CDR3: TGTGCCAGCAGCCAAGTAGAGACCCAGTACTTC.